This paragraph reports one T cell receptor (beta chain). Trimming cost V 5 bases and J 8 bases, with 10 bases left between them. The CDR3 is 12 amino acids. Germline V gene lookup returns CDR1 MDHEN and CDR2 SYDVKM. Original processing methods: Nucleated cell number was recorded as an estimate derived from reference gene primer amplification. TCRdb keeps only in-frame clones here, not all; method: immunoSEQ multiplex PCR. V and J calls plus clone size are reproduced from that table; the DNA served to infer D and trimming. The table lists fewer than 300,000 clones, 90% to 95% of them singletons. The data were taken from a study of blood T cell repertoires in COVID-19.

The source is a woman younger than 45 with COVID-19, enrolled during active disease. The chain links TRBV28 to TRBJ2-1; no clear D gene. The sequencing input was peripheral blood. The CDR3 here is CASSPRSHEQFF. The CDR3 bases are TGTGCCAGCAGTCCCCGGAGCCATGAGCAGTTCTTC.